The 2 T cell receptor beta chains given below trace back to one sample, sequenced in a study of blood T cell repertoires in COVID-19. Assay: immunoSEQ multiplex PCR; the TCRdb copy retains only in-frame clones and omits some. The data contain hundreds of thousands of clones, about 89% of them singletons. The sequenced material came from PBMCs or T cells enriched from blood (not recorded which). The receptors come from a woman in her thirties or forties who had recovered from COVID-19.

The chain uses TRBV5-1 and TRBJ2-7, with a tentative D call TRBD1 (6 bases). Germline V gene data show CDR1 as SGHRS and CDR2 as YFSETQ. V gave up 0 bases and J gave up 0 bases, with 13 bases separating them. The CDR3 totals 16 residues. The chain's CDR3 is CASSLGIGQSSYEQYF. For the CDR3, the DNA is TGCGCCAGCAGCTTGGGAATTGGACAGAGCTCCTACGAGCAGTACTTC.

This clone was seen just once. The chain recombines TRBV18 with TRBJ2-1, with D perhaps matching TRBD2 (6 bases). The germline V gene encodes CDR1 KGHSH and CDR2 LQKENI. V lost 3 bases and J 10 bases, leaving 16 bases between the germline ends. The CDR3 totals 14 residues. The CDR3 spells CASSPIGLQLEQFF. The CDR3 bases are TGTGCCAGCTCACCCATCGGACTACAACTGGAGCAGTTCTTC.